These 14 T cell receptor beta chains share one sample of origin, sequenced in a study of T cell responses to AZD1222 COVID-19 vaccine. Produced via immunoSEQ multiplex PCR; TCRdb's table is partial and in-frame only. This table has about 73,000 clones, about 88% appearing once. The sequences come from peripheral blood, collected 28 days after the second AZD1222 dose. Receptors originate from an adult who received the AZD1222 COVID-19 vaccine.

The chain joins TRBV12-3 or TRBV12-4 to TRBJ1-3; 7 bases map to TRBD1. Losses at the gene ends were 6 bases for V and 4 bases for J; bases not matched to a gene: 3. The CDR3 extends over 13 amino acids. The CDR3: CASRGTVGNTIYF. The CDR3 DNA follows: TGTGCCAGCAGGGGGACAGTAGGAAACACCATATATTTT.

CDR3 residues: CASSLGGGDYGYTF. The CDR3 coding sequence is TGTGCCAGCAGCCTAGGGGGGGGCGACTATGGCTACACCTTC. This chain connects TRBV3-1 (or the pseudogene TRBV3-2) to TRBJ1-2; a possible D gene is TRBD1 (6 bases). The germline gives CDR1 LGHDT, CDR2 YNNKEL (reference sequence). This CDR3 spans 14 amino acids. Trimming took off 4 bases at V and 3 bases at J, with 12 bases between the two ends.

Comment on this clone: Sequence at one end of the junction differs from germline and may be a read error. The V gene is TRBV3-1 (or the pseudogene TRBV3-2), the J gene TRBJ1-5, with D unclear. Germline values: CDR1 LGHDT, CDR2 YNNKEL (reference sequence). The length of the CDR3 is 13 residues. DNA of the CDR3: TGTGCCAGCAGCCAAGAAGTACGATCAACCCAACATTTT. Translation: CASSQEVRSTQHF.

This clone was detected only a few times. The chain combines TRBV27 with TRBJ2-5; a weak D match, TRBD2 (6 bases). Trimming took off 6 bases at V and 2 bases at J, with 19 bases between the two ends. Looked up from germline, CDR1 is MNHEY and CDR2 is SMNVEV (reference sequence). The CDR3 is 16 amino acids. CDR3 in amino acids: CASSRTPGLLQETQYF. The CDR3 DNA is TGTGCCAGCAGCCGCACTCCGGGACTCCTTCAAGAGACCCAGTACTTC.

This rearrangement joins TRBV7-2 to TRBJ1-2, with D uncertain. Trimming shortened V by 1 base and J by 4 bases, and 13 bases separated the two germline ends. CDR1 and CDR2 (germline): SGHTA, FQGNSA. CDR3 length: 15 amino acids. DNA of the CDR3: TGTGCCAGCAGCTTAGTTGCTATAAGCGGCTATGGCTACACCTTC. It translates to CASSLVAISGYGYTF.

This chain joins TRBV19 and TRBJ2-3; TRBD2 agrees at 9 bases. Germline CDR1 LNHDA, CDR2 SQIVND (reference sequence). The CDR3 sequence is 15 residues long. V lost 5 bases and J lost 2; bases outside the gene matches: 5. This CDR3 is CASSHAGGNTDTQYF. CDR3 coding DNA: TGTGCCAGTAGTCATGCGGGGGGGAACACAGATACGCAGTATTTT.

The V and J genes are TRBV4-3 and TRBJ2-2, with D hard to call. The germline V gene has CDR1 LGHNA and CDR2 YSLEER. The CDR3 contains 17 residues. V lost 0 bases and J 0 bases, leaving 11 bases between the germline ends. The CDR3, as DNA: TGCGCCAGCAGCCAAGATCTTGTAGGAGCGAACACCGGGGAGCTGTTTTTT. Translating it yields CASSQDLVGANTGELFF.

The rearrangement joins TRBV14 to TRBJ2-2, with no clear D. The CDR3 is made up of 16 amino acids. V was pared by 2 bases and J by 1 base, with 11 bases between. Germline V gene sequence: CDR1 SGHDN, CDR2 FVKESK. CDR3 residues: CASSQSWSQNTGELFF. DNA of the CDR3: TGTGCCAGCAGCCAAAGCTGGTCTCAGAACACCGGGGAGCTGTTTTTT. Based on the CDR3 plus reference TRBV14 and TRBJ2-2, the full variable domain is EAGVTQFPSHSVIEKGQTVTLRCDPISGHDNLYWYRRVMGKEIKFLLHFVKESKQDESGMPNNRFLAERTGGTYSTLKVQPAELEDSGVYFCASSQSWSQNTGELFFGEGSRLTVL.

This clone occurred a few times. The sample has other DNA sequences that encode this CDR3 too. This chain connects TRBV12-3 or TRBV12-4 to TRBJ1-1; D not certain. The length of the CDR3 is 13 residues. The germline V and J ends were trimmed by 3 bases and 5 bases, with 10 bases remaining between them. This chain's CDR3 is CASSLGGRTEAFF. CDR3 sequence (DNA): TGTGCCAGCAGTTTGGGAGGGCGAACTGAAGCTTTCTTT.

The chain carries TRBV5-4 and TRBJ2-6; TRBD2 matches 11 bases. Germline-derived CDR1 and CDR2 are SGHNT and YYREEE (reference sequence). The junction had 5 bases not matched to a gene; V was cut back by 0 bases and J by 0 bases. The length of the CDR3 is 19 residues. The CDR3 protein is CASSLGLAGIGSGANVLTF. As DNA, the CDR3 is TGTGCCAGCAGCTTGGGACTAGCGGGGATAGGCTCTGGGGCCAACGTCCTGACTTTC.

This chain links TRBV12-3 or TRBV12-4 with TRBJ1-2; D is undetermined. CDR3 length: 12 amino acids. Between the trimmed V and J ends, which lost 5 bases and 1 base, there was a span of 5 bases. Written as DNA, the CDR3 is TGTGCCAGCAGTATGAGTAACTATGGCTACACCTTC. Amino acid sequence: CASSMSNYGYTF.

The chain employs TRBV18 and TRBJ1-1; D is unresolved. Germline V gene lookup returns CDR1 KGHSH and CDR2 LQKENI. This CDR3 region has 15 residues. The V end lost 2 bases, the J end lost 3 bases, and 13 bases lay between the germline ends. The CDR3: CASSPGPRADTEAFF. The CDR3 DNA is TGTGCCAGCTCACCAGGCCCGAGGGCGGACACTGAAGCTTTCTTT.

J is TRBJ2-2 and V is TRBV6-5, with 7 bases matching TRBD1. The CDR3 extends over 13 amino acids. V dropped 8 bases and J dropped 4; count of bases not matched to a gene: 4. CDR1 and CDR2 from the germline V gene are MNHEY and SVGAGI. The CDR3 reads CASQDRFTGELFF. The DNA for the CDR3 is TGTGCCAGCCAGGACAGGTTCACCGGGGAGCTGTTTTTT.

In its sample, this clone was seen a few times. This rearrangement joins TRBV2 to TRBJ2-7, with D perhaps matching TRBD1 (6 bases). The germline V gene has CDR1 SNHLY and CDR2 FYNNEI. V was clipped by 6 bases and J by 7 bases, with 13 bases between them. This CDR3 has 12 residues. The CDR3 nucleotides read TGTGCCAGCAGGGACAGTGGGATAGAGCAGTACGTC. It codes for CASRDSGIEQYV.